This note documents a single TCR beta chain sequence. Its specificity is not known. These data come from a study of T cells expressing NK-cell markers. The wider study: From sorted CD3+CD56+NKG2C+, CD3+CD56+NKG2C- and CD3+CD56-NKG2C+ T cells came the TCR beta repertoires.

TCRdb reworked the 5' RACE reads into one entry per CDR3 protein, no DNA. The listing records 160,000 or so distinct CDR3 sequences. Study results and limitations: A few donors likewise had their CD3+CD56-NKG2C+ fraction led by these clonotypes.

The CDR3 has 16 residues. Germline V CDR1 and CDR2: SGHTA, FQGNSA. The chain carries TRBV7-2 and TRBJ2-2; as DNA is missing, the TRBD1 call by TCRdb cannot be tested. Sequences were obtained from blood T cells: a sorted CD56 or NKG2C T cell subset, CD4+ or CD8+ T cells, or bulk PBMC T cells (not recorded which). The TCR originated in a woman between 18 and 70 years old in good health. The CDR3 loop is CASSDQGAPNTGELFF.